A single sample is the source of the 3 T cell receptor beta chains below, sequenced in a study of identical twins. In TCRdb, the 5' RACE reads were re-called with MiXCR into one record per CDR3 protein. The sample records about 1.7 million distinct CDR3 sequences, around 33% being singletons. The sequenced sample was cord blood. These receptors were obtained from a newborn girl in good health.

This clonotype has only a few counts. The V call is TRBV20-1, the J call TRBJ2-7, with D uncertain. The CDR3 is made up of 12 amino acids. CDR1 is DFQATT, CDR2 SNEGSKA, per germline (reference sequence). V was trimmed by 0 bases and J by 3 bases, leaving 6 bases between them. This chain's CDR3 is CSAREPIYEQYF. In nucleotides, the CDR3 is TGCAGTGCTAGAGAACCGATCTACGAGCAGTACTTC.

The table lists this clonotype with a few counts. The chain uses TRBV25-1 and TRBJ2-5, with 7 positions matching TRBD2. CDR1 MGHDK and CDR2 SYGVNS come from the germline V gene. This CDR3 region has 15 residues. Losses at the gene ends were 1 base for V and 1 base for J; bases not matched to a gene: 3. This chain's CDR3 is CASSESRLAQETQYF. In DNA form, the CDR3 reads TGTGCCAGCAGTGAATCCCGACTAGCCCAAGAGACCCAGTACTTC.

This clonotype has a handful of counts. V usage is TRBV3-1 and J usage is TRBJ2-1, with 11 bases identical to TRBD2. Per germline, CDR1 LGHDT and CDR2 YNNKEL (reference sequence). With 2 bases clipped from V and 4 bases from J, the junction kept 7 bases outside the gene matches. The CDR3 spans 17 residues. In DNA, the CDR3 is TGTGCCAGCAGCCAACTGGGGGTAGCGGGAGGGTACAATGAGCAGTTCTTC. Amino acid sequence: CASSQLGVAGGYNEQFF.